The 26 T cell receptor beta chains in this list originate from one sample, sequenced in a study of cytomegalovirus exposure and HLA in healthy donors (dated by TCRdb to the late 2010s). The library came from the immunoSEQ multiplex PCR assay. For the multiplex PCR, a mixture combining 60 forward primers for TCR Vbeta segments and 13 reverse primers for TCR Jbeta segments was used. TCRdb stores this immuneACCESS table with in-frame sequences only. Part of the clones is absent; in the studies checked, under half of the shortfall reflects unresolved V genes, and no reason is known for the rest. The sample table holds about 140,000 clones, of which roughly three quarters were seen once. The ten largest account for over 2.5% of the sample. Material for sequencing was PBMCs. All receptors derive from a man in his forties or fifties in good health and CMV-seronegative.

V gene TRBV19 combines with J gene TRBJ2-7, with 12 positions matching TRBD2. The CDR3 length is 15 residues. V dropped 6 bases and J dropped 1; count of bases not matched to a gene: 4. From germline, CDR1 is LNHDA and CDR2 SQIVND (reference sequence). The CDR3 is CASSDLAGGSYEQYF. Here the CDR3 DNA reads TGTGCCAGTAGCGACCTAGCGGGAGGGTCCTACGAGCAGTACTTC.

CDR3 amino acids: CACSKGLDLDEQFF. For the CDR3, the DNA is TGTGCCTGTAGTAAGGGACTAGATCTTGATGAGCAGTTCTTC. V gene TRBV30 combines with J gene TRBJ2-1, with TRBD2 matching 8 bases. Germline V lookup: CDR1 GTSNPN, CDR2 SVGIG (reference sequence). CDR3 length: 14 amino acids. V lost 6 bases, J lost 8 bases, and 12 bases stayed unmatched.

This CDR3 reads CASSGPSGGRSGELFF. The DNA of the CDR3 is TGTGCCAGCAGTGGCCCTAGCGGGGGAAGGTCCGGGGAGCTGTTTTTT. The chain joins TRBV2 to TRBJ2-2; 10 bases are shared with TRBD2. CDR3 size: 16 residues. Germline V CDR1 and CDR2: SNHLY, FYNNEI. The junction had 8 bases not matched to a gene; V was cut back by 4 bases and J by 6 bases.

The chain combines TRBV10-1 with TRBJ2-5; TRBD2 is a possible D gene (5 bases). The V gene's germline CDR1 is WNHNN and CDR2 SYGVQD (reference sequence). CDR3 length: 15 residues. The V and J ends lost 6 bases and 5 bases respectively, with 19 bases between them. The CDR3 DNA reads TGCGCCAGCAGAACAGACGGCCCAAGGAGGGAGACCCAGTACTTC. It translates to CASRTDGPRRETQYF.

The chain employs TRBV6-5 and TRBJ2-1; 9 bases agree with TRBD2. The CDR3 has 15 amino acids. The V gene's germline CDR1 is MNHEY and CDR2 SVGAGI. Germline trimming cut 2 bases from V and 4 bases from J; bases unmatched to any gene: 3. Here the CDR3 reads CASSYRSGGYNEQFF. Here the CDR3 DNA reads TGTGCCAGCAGTTACCGTAGCGGGGGATACAATGAGCAGTTCTTC.

The chain recombines TRBV5-1 with TRBJ2-7; 9 nucleotides align to TRBD1. There are 14 residues in the CDR3. With V trimmed by 3 bases and J by 6 bases, 7 bases remained unmatched. Germline assignment: CDR1 SGHRS and CDR2 YFSETQ. CDR3 region: CASSSGTGSLEQYF. The CDR3 DNA reads TGCGCCAGCAGCTCGGGGACAGGGTCACTCGAGCAGTACTTC.

This chain connects TRBV5-1 to TRBJ2-2, with 10 bases that match TRBD1. The junction had 7 bases not matched to a gene; V was cut back by 4 bases and J by 4 bases. CDR1 and CDR2 from the germline V gene are SGHRS and YFSETQ. This CDR3 is 16 amino acids long. The CDR3 bases are TGCGCCAGCAGCCCGGGGACAGGGGTAGGCACCGGGGAGCTGTTTTTT. As protein: CASSPGTGVGTGELFF.

J is TRBJ1-1 and V is TRBV19; possible D gene TRBD1, 5 bases. From germline, CDR1 is LNHDA and CDR2 SQIVND (reference sequence). The CDR3 totals 12 residues. Trimming removed 11 bases at V and 0 bases at J, with 10 bases between. The CDR3 DNA reads as TGTGCCGTTGGGGCGGTGAACACTGAAGCTTTCTTT. It is translated as CAVGAVNTEAFF.

J is TRBJ2-7 and V is TRBV7-3; TRBD2 agrees at 7 bases. The CDR3 has 14 amino acids. V dropped 2 bases and J dropped 3; count of bases not matched to a gene: 4. Germline-derived CDR1 and CDR2 are SGHTA and FQGTGA. For the CDR3, the DNA is TGTGCCAGCAGCTTATCGGAGCGGGACTACGAGCAGTACTTC. Protein product: CASSLSERDYEQYF. Looking up the rest from reference TRBV7-3 and TRBJ2-7 gives the full variable domain: GAGVSQTPSNKVTEKGKYVELRCDPISGHTALYWYRQSLGQGPEFLIYFQGTGAADDSGLPNDRFFAVRPEGSVSTLKIQRTERGDSAVYLCASSLSERDYEQYFGPGTRLTVT.

The chain recombines TRBV25-1 with TRBJ2-7; D may be TRBD1 (6 bases). V lost 5 bases to trimming and J lost 5 bases, with 10 bases between them. This CDR3 has 12 residues. The germline V gene has CDR1 MGHDK and CDR2 SYGVNS. The CDR3 coding sequence is TGTGCCAGCAGTATACAGGGTCACGAGCAGTACTTC. Translated, it gives CASSIQGHEQYF.

This CDR3 is CASRGDGVDTQYF. The CDR3 DNA sequence: TGTGCCAGCAGGGGCGACGGGGTCGATACGCAGTATTTT. The chain joins TRBV6-5 to TRBJ2-3, with D perhaps matching TRBD2 (5 bases). CDR1 is MNHEY and CDR2 is SVGAGI in the germline V gene. V was cut by 6 bases and J by 6 bases, with 13 bases left in between. This CDR3 is built from 13 residues.

The genes are TRBV7-3 and TRBJ2-7, with D tentatively TRBD2 (6 bases). Germline assignment: CDR1 SGHTA and CDR2 FQGTGA. The CDR3 is 13 residues long. V lost 5 bases to trimming and J lost 5 bases, with 13 bases between them. This CDR3 is CASSRGKGNEQYF. The CDR3, as DNA: TGTGCCAGCAGCCGGGGGAAGGGGAACGAGCAGTACTTC.

The chain uses TRBV29-1 and TRBJ1-5; D not resolved. This CDR3 comprises 13 residues. Germline-derived CDR1 and CDR2 are SQVTM and ANQGSEA. V gave up 4 bases and J gave up 0 bases, with 7 bases separating them. The CDR3 bases are TGCAGCGTTGCGGCGGATAGCAATCAGCCCCAGCATTTT. This encodes CSVAADSNQPQHF.

This chain uses TRBV15 with TRBJ2-1; 9 bases fit TRBD1. V gave up 3 bases and J gave up 7 bases; unmatched junction bases: 7. Germline values: CDR1 LNHNV, CDR2 YYDKDF (reference sequence). The CDR3 extends over 15 amino acids. The CDR3 here is CATSRGGTGSNEQFF. The CDR3, as DNA: TGTGCCACCAGCAGGGGCGGGACAGGGTCGAATGAGCAGTTCTTC.

This rearrangement joins TRBV6-6 to TRBJ1-2, with unresolved D. The CDR3 extends over 12 amino acids. V was cut by 11 bases and J by 1 base, with 11 bases left in between. The germline V gene has CDR1 MNHNY and CDR2 SVGAGI (reference sequence). The CDR3 DNA reads TGTGCCCTTGGCGGGTTTAACTATGGCTACACCTTC. Translated: CALGGFNYGYTF.

This clone appeared a few times. The rearrangement joins TRBV4-1 to TRBJ1-5; 8 positions match TRBD1. The germline CDR1 and CDR2 sequences are MGHRA and YSYEKL. The CDR3 sequence is 15 residues long. The V and J ends lost 4 bases and 4 bases, in that order; junction bases with no gene match: 6. The CDR3, as DNA: TGCGCCAGCAGCCTACAGGGGGATGGGAATCAGCCCCAGCATTTT. This translates into CASSLQGDGNQPQHF.

This clone was detected only a few times. This rearrangement joins TRBV11-3 to TRBJ2-1; no firm D call. The CDR3 has 11 amino acids. CDR1 and CDR2 (germline): SGHNT, YENEEA. The V end was cut by 6 bases, the J end by 7 bases, with 7 bases between. This CDR3 is CASSERNEQFF. The CDR3 DNA follows: TGTGCCAGCAGTGAGAGAAATGAGCAGTTCTTC.

The chain is built from TRBV6-1 and TRBJ1-1, with a tentative D call TRBD1 (5 bases). The V gene's germline CDR1 is MNHNS and CDR2 SASEGT. Between the trimmed V and J ends, which lost 5 bases and 3 bases, there was a span of 13 bases. The CDR3 spans 14 residues. The CDR3 region has the DNA TGTGCCAGCAGTCCCAGGGATTTGGACACTGAAGCTTTCTTT. Residues: CASSPRDLDTEAFF.

The chain employs TRBV2 and TRBJ2-7, with D possibly matching TRBD2 (5 bases). V was pared by 7 bases and J by 3 bases, with 10 bases between. The CDR3 loop spans 12 amino acids. Germline CDR1 reads SNHLY; CDR2 reads FYNNEI. The CDR3 protein is CASNEGDYEQYF. The CDR3, as DNA: TGTGCCAGCAATGAGGGCGACTACGAGCAGTACTTC.

This sequence joins TRBV9 and TRBJ2-1, with 12 bases that match TRBD2. Germline V CDR1 and CDR2: SGDLS, YYNGEE. J was trimmed by 4 bases and V by 3 bases; bases with no gene match: 5. The CDR3 spans 16 residues. CDR3 loop: CASSASGGAYYNEQFF. In DNA, the CDR3 is TGTGCCAGCAGCGCTAGCGGGGGGGCTTATTACAATGAGCAGTTCTTC.

The genes are TRBV7-9 and TRBJ1-2, with TRBD1 matching 8 bases. The CDR3 sequence is 15 residues long. Per germline, CDR1 SEHNR and CDR2 FQNEAQ (reference sequence). V dropped 5 bases and J dropped 8; count of bases not matched to a gene: 13. CDR3 in DNA: TGTGCCAGCAGCCCCCGACAGGGGTTATCTGAGGGCTACACCTTC. As protein: CASSPRQGLSEGYTF.

Points on this clone: Given the absence of the conserved phenylalanine or tryptophan at the CDR3 end, a read error is likely. It is unclear where the CDR3 begins or ends on the DNA, so no DNA is shown, and the CDR3 is as TCRdb lists it. This rearrangement joins TRBV6-1 to TRBJ1-2; TRBD1, the table's D call, lacks a check against the DNA. Looked up from germline, CDR1 is MNHNS and CDR2 is SASEGT. The CDR3 region is 12 residues in length, termini included. The CDR3 reads CASSEAVGYGHI.

V is TRBV30 and J is TRBJ1-1; 8 bases match TRBD1. The CDR3 runs 13 residues. Looked up from germline, CDR1 is GTSNPN and CDR2 is SVGIG (reference sequence). The junction had 9 bases not matched to a gene; V was cut back by 5 bases and J by 7 bases. CDR3 amino acids: CAWSVDREREAFF. The CDR3 DNA reads TGTGCCTGGTCCGTGGACAGGGAGCGTGAAGCTTTCTTT.

This clone was observed once. This chain links TRBV4-3 with TRBJ2-2, with a possible D match to TRBD2 (5 bases). V was pared by 0 bases and J by 5 bases, with 7 bases between. Per germline, CDR1 LGHNA and CDR2 YSLEER. The CDR3 extends over 14 amino acids. The CDR3 sequence is CASSQDRGTGELFF. Here the CDR3 DNA reads TGCGCCAGCAGCCAAGATCGGGGTACCGGGGAGCTGTTTTTT.

The chain joins TRBV5-1 to TRBJ1-1; D unresolved. This CDR3 region has 14 residues. CDR1 is SGHRS and CDR2 is YFSETQ in the germline V gene. V lost 0 bases, J lost 1 base, and 7 bases lay in between. The CDR3 nucleotides are TGCGCCAGCAGCTTGGTTGCGGGGAACACTGAAGCTTTCTTT. It specifies CASSLVAGNTEAFF.

V gene TRBV6-5 combines with J gene TRBJ2-7; the match to TRBD1 covers 10 bases. Per germline, CDR1 MNHEY and CDR2 SVGAGI. J was trimmed by 9 bases and V by 6 bases; bases with no gene match: 14. The CDR3 runs to 15 residues. The CDR3 DNA follows: TGTGCCAGCAGACCGCGGACAGGGGGGGGAAAAAGGCAGTACTTC. Amino acids: CASRPRTGGGKRQYF.